The rows below give T cell receptor beta chains drawn from one sample of a study of cytomegalovirus exposure and HLA in healthy donors. Repertoires were generated with immunoSEQ multiplex PCR, while TCRdb's copy carries only in-frame clones and drops some. The sample carries 150,000 to 200,000 clones, approximately 79% recorded once. The sample taken for sequencing was PBMCs. All receptors come from a man between 35 and 55 years old in good health and CMV-seropositive. CDR3s include the opening cysteine and the closing phenylalanine or tryptophan.

>TRBJ2-7|TRBV7-7
CASSLSSSSYEQYF
>TRBJ2-3|TRBV15
CATSRDGAADTQYF
>TRBJ1-2|TRBV4-1
CASSHTLGTGEGYTF
>TRBJ2-2|TRBV10-3
CAIREGTSGITGELFF
>TRBJ1-1|TRBV6-6
CASSTRSLNTEAFF
>TRBJ2-1|TRBV4-1
CASSHRWGTGGANEQFF
>TRBJ1-5|TRBV29-1
CSVGQGYQPQHF
>TRBJ2-1|TRBV12-5
CASGGANAEQFF
>TRBJ2-7|TRBV29-1
CSVELGGSTYEQYF
>TRBJ2-7|TRBV27
CASSTGQGSYEQYF
>TRBJ1-5|TRBV7-9
CASSSDGTRGNQPQHF
>TRBJ1-3|TRBV19
CASSKGGSGNTIYF
>TRBJ2-1|TRBV9
CASSPGTLGRNNEQFF
>TRBJ2-3|TRBV5-5
CASSLGWAGASTDTQYF
>TRBJ1-1|TRBV6-5
CASRQTGDTEAFF
>TRBJ1-5|TRBV7-2
CASSLEIQGGQPQHF
>TRBJ1-2|TRBV27
CASRAGGVFYGYTF
>TRBJ1-2|TRBV4-2
CASSQQTEANYGYTF
>TRBJ1-1|TRBV5-6
CASSSQPNLRGNTEAFF
>TRBJ1-2|TRBV7-2
CASSLGTGGPNYGYTF
>TRBJ1-4|TRBV30
CAWSTGTNEKLFF
>TRBJ2-6|TRBV5-1
CASSLAEGVTGANVLTF
>TRBJ1-2|TRBV7-2
CASSWGQDYGYTF
>TRBJ2-1|TRBV7-9
CSSSPPPRFSSYNEQFF
>TRBJ2-7|TRBV18
CASSGTGASYEQYF
>TRBJ1-5|TRBV30
CAWSVGGVNQPQHF
>TRBJ1-1|TRBV6-6
CASSHQGVAEAFF
>TRBJ1-6|TRBV2
CASSPTARGPLHF
>TRBJ1-6|TRBV27
CASAERRGGYGSPLHF
>TRBJ2-1|TRBV7-9
CASSPRLAGINEQFF